A single sample gave rise to the 32 T cell receptor beta chains below, sequenced in a study of OX40 agonist ivuxolimab in advanced cancers. Preparation of the library involved the immunoSEQ multiplex PCR assay. The table was pulled from immuneACCESS by TCRdb, which kept in-frame rearrangements only. Such tables lose some clones; where checked, under half of the loss comes from unresolved V genes, and the rest has no known cause. The sample records 55,000 to 80,000 clones, roughly nine tenths of which are singletons. Jointly, the top ten make up approximately 2.1% of the sample. This specimen consisted of CD4+ or CD8+ T cells sorted from blood, obtained in a trial of the OX40 agonist ivuxolimab. These receptors were taken from an adult with an advanced solid tumor such as melanoma, head and neck, liver or kidney cancer.

This chain connects TRBV29-1 to TRBJ2-2, with TRBD1 identical over 11 bases. Trimming cost V 7 bases and J 4 bases; bases outside gene matches: 8. Germline-derived CDR1 and CDR2 are SQVTM and ANQGSEA. The CDR3 totals 15 residues. CDR3 loop: CSGGEGTGGTGELFF. Written as DNA, the CDR3 is TGCAGCGGGGGGGAAGGGACAGGGGGCACCGGGGAGCTGTTTTTT.

CDR3 sequence: CASSLRQAHEQFF. The CDR3 nucleotides are TGTGCCAGCAGCTTGCGGCAGGCCCATGAGCAGTTCTTC. This chain connects TRBV7-3 to TRBJ2-1; no definite D call. This CDR3 spans 13 amino acids. Trimming removed 3 bases at V and 8 bases at J, with 11 bases between. CDR1 and CDR2 from the germline V gene are SGHTA and FQGTGA.

The chain recombines TRBV13 with TRBJ1-6, with D uncertain. CDR3 length: 17 residues. Trimming shortened V by 0 bases and J by 8 bases, and 17 bases separated the two germline ends. CDR1 is PRHDT, CDR2 FYEKMQ, per germline (reference sequence). Here the CDR3 reads CASSLGCTAYFDSPLHF. The CDR3 DNA is TGTGCCAGCAGCTTAGGATGTACAGCCTATTTTGATTCACCCCTCCACTTT.

The chain is built from TRBV9 and TRBJ1-4; 9 bases agree with TRBD1. The V gene end was trimmed by 2 bases and the J gene end by 0 bases; junction bases not matched to a gene: 5. Per the germline V gene, CDR1 is SGDLS and CDR2 is YYNGEE. The CDR3 spans 17 residues. CDR3 region: CASSVGQGRATNEKLFF. Here the CDR3 DNA reads TGTGCCAGCAGCGTCGGACAGGGGCGAGCAACTAATGAAAAACTGTTTTTT.

In the case of this clone: Other DNA sequences of this sample code for an identical CDR3. V usage is TRBV6-5 and J usage is TRBJ1-2, with D uncertain. CDR1 MNHEY and CDR2 SVGAGI come from the germline V gene. This CDR3 region has 13 residues. V lost 0 bases to trimming and J lost 2 bases, with 4 bases between them. The CDR3 DNA sequence: TGTGCCAGCAGTTACTCTGGAAACTATGGCTACACCTTC. Translating gives CASSYSGNYGYTF.

The V gene is TRBV10-3, the J gene TRBJ1-2; D unclear. Germline V lookup: CDR1 ENHRY, CDR2 SYGVKD. The V gene lost 4 bases and the J gene lost 6 bases, with 12 bases spanning the gap. The length of the CDR3 is 13 residues. DNA of the CDR3: TGTGCCATCAGTGGCAGCGCAAAGAATGGCTACACCTTC. It specifies CAISGSAKNGYTF.

This chain uses TRBV6-6 with TRBJ1-5; D might be TRBD1 (6 bases). Germline V gives CDR1 MNHNY, CDR2 SVGAGI (reference sequence). The V end lost 4 bases, the J end lost 1 base, and 14 bases lay between the germline ends. CDR3 size: 16 residues. This CDR3 is CASSSIQGGSNQPQHF. In nucleotides, the CDR3 is TGTGCCAGCAGTTCCATACAGGGAGGAAGCAATCAGCCCCAGCATTTT.

The sample holds one count of this clone. The chain is built from TRBV5-5 and TRBJ1-5; TRBD1 aligns across 8 bases. Germline assignment: CDR1 SGHKS and CDR2 YYEKEE (reference sequence). V was clipped by 7 bases and J by 3 bases; unmatched bases: 6. CDR3 length: 14 amino acids. CDR3: CASGGTGFNQPQHF. As DNA, the CDR3 is TGTGCCAGCGGAGGGACAGGATTCAATCAGCCCCAGCATTTT.

This rearrangement joins TRBV10-3 to TRBJ2-6; maybe TRBD1 (6 bases). V was trimmed by 5 bases and J by 0 bases, leaving 14 bases between them. The germline gives CDR1 ENHRY, CDR2 SYGVKD. The CDR3 is 17 amino acids. CDR3 loop: CAISNSRDISGANVLTF. CDR3 nucleotide sequence: TGTGCCATCAGTAACAGCCGGGACATCTCTGGGGCCAACGTCCTGACTTTC.

The DNA of the CDR3 is TGTGCCAGTATCGGGAGCTCCTACAATGAGCAGTTCTTC. Amino acids: CASIGSSYNEQFF. The chain uses TRBV19 and TRBJ2-1, with a weak D call TRBD2 (6 bases). The CDR3 covers 13 residues. Trimming removed 7 bases at V and 0 bases at J, with 7 bases between. Germline loops: CDR1 LNHDA, CDR2 SQIVND (reference sequence).

The V gene is TRBV5-6, the J gene TRBJ2-1; TRBD2 matches 8 bases. V lost 4 bases and J lost 10; bases outside the gene matches: 4. There are 12 residues in the CDR3. Germline V CDR1 and CDR2: SGHDT, YYEEEE. As DNA, the CDR3 is TGTGCCAGCAGCACTTGGACTAGCGAGCAGTTCTTC. Translation: CASSTWTSEQFF.

V gene TRBV6-5 combines with J gene TRBJ1-2, with 7 bases that match TRBD1. The junction had 8 bases not matched to a gene; V was cut back by 2 bases and J by 8 bases. CDR3 length equals 14 residues. Germline values: CDR1 MNHEY, CDR2 SVGAGI. The CDR3: CASSYQGHRGGYTF. CDR3 nucleotides: TGTGCCAGCAGTTACCAGGGGCACAGGGGCGGCTACACCTTC.

Written as DNA, the CDR3 is TGTGCCAGCACCATTATGGGGAGACAGGAAGAGACCCAGTACTTC. It encodes CASTIMGRQEETQYF. J is TRBJ2-5 and V is TRBV11-2; a possible D gene is TRBD1 (6 bases). Germline lookup yields CDR1 SGHAT and CDR2 FQNNGV. The V and J ends lost 7 bases and 3 bases respectively, with 18 bases between them. CDR3 length: 15 residues.

This clone was observed a few times. The genes are TRBV18 and TRBJ1-1; no clear D gene. Trimming left V 0 bases short and J 3 bases short, with 20 bases between. The CDR3 runs to 18 residues. Germline CDR1 is KGHSH and CDR2 is LQKENI. CDR3 bases: TGTGCCAGCTCACCACCGAAAGAGGGATCCCTGTTTGACACTGAAGCTTTCTTT. It yields the protein CASSPPKEGSLFDTEAFF.

The chain is built from TRBV7-2 and TRBJ2-1, with D maybe TRBD1 (5 bases). CDR3 length: 14 amino acids. Germline values: CDR1 SGHTA, CDR2 FQGNSA. The V gene lost 5 bases and the J gene lost 1 base, with 9 bases spanning the gap. This chain's CDR3 is CASSPRVSYNEQFF. The CDR3 DNA is TGTGCCAGCAGCCCCAGGGTTTCCTACAATGAGCAGTTCTTC.

CDR3 in DNA: TGTGCCAGTGGCCAGCGGGAGCAAGATACGCAGTATTTT. Residues: CASGQREQDTQYF. This chain uses TRBV19 with TRBJ2-3; TRBD2 agrees at 8 bases. The CDR3 consists of 13 residues. The germline gives CDR1 LNHDA, CDR2 SQIVND (reference sequence). The V segment lost 8 bases and the J segment 5 bases; nucleotides outside the gene matches: 6.

The CDR3 DNA sequence: TGTGCCAGCAGTGGTCTGTACGAGCAGTACTTC. Its protein product is CASSGLYEQYF. V usage is TRBV2 and J usage is TRBJ2-7; D is ambiguous. Germline values: CDR1 SNHLY, CDR2 FYNNEI. The CDR3 contains 11 residues. Trimming stripped 4 bases from V and 4 bases from J, with 5 bases between.

The chain recombines TRBV10-2 with TRBJ1-6; tentatively, D is TRBD1 (6 bases). Trimming removed 6 bases at V and 7 bases at J, with 10 bases between. The germline V gene encodes CDR1 WSHSY and CDR2 SAAADI. This CDR3 has 13 residues. The CDR3 region is CASSSGANSPLHF. In DNA form, the CDR3 reads TGCGCCAGCAGCTCAGGGGCCAATTCACCCCTCCACTTT.

The chain recombines TRBV28 with TRBJ1-2; D is uncertain. The germline V and J ends were trimmed by 5 bases and 5 bases, with 6 bases remaining between them. CDR3 length: 11 amino acids. CDR1 is MDHEN, CDR2 SYDVKM, per germline. The CDR3 nucleotides are TGTGCCAGCAGTCGGACGTATGGCTACACCTTC. Protein: CASSRTYGYTF.

The V gene is TRBV6-1, the J gene TRBJ1-1; no reliable D call. V lost 0 bases, J lost 1 base, and 3 bases lay in between. Per germline, CDR1 MNHNS and CDR2 SASEGT. The CDR3 is 13 residues long. The CDR3, as DNA: TGTGCCAGCAGTGAAGCCTGGAACACTGAAGCTTTCTTT. Protein sequence: CASSEAWNTEAFF.

This chain connects TRBV2 to TRBJ1-5; 9 bases line up with TRBD1. The V segment lost 4 bases and the J segment 2 bases; nucleotides outside the gene matches: 6. CDR1 is SNHLY, CDR2 FYNNEI, per germline. The CDR3 extends over 16 amino acids. In DNA form, the CDR3 reads TGTGCCAGCAGTGCGGACAGGGGATTTGGCAATCAGCCCCAGCATTTT. This translates into CASSADRGFGNQPQHF.

This chain connects TRBV19 to TRBJ1-4; no clear D gene. The CDR3 is 16 amino acids. Trimming pared 5 bases from V and 3 bases from J, leaving 16 bases between. Per germline, CDR1 LNHDA and CDR2 SQIVND (reference sequence). CDR3 sequence reads: CASSPNRGPANEKLFF. The DNA for the CDR3 is TGTGCCAGTAGTCCCAACCGAGGGCCAGCTAATGAAAAACTGTTTTTT. Combining the CDR3 with reference TRBV19 and TRBJ1-4 gives the whole variable domain DGGITQSPKYLFRKEGQNVTLSCEQNLNHDAMYWYRQDPGQGLRLIYYSQIVNDFQKGDIAEGYSVSREKKESFPLTVTSAQKNPTAFYLCASSPNRGPANEKLFFGSGTQLSVL.

The J gene is TRBJ1-1, the V gene TRBV25-1, with D maybe TRBD1 (6 bases). This CDR3 is built from 14 residues. Germline assignment: CDR1 MGHDK and CDR2 SYGVNS. The ends were cut back, 4 bases at V and 1 base at J, with 10 bases in the middle. The CDR3 DNA reads TGTGCCAGCAGTGGGAGGACAGCGAACACTGAAGCTTTCTTT. Protein: CASSGRTANTEAFF.

This clone was seen once. The rearrangement uses TRBV11-2 and TRBJ1-5; TRBD1 agrees at 8 bases. Germline V CDR1 and CDR2: SGHAT, FQNNGV. J lost 1 base, V lost 5 bases, and 7 bases had no gene match. This CDR3 has 16 residues. The CDR3 DNA follows: TGTGCCAGCAGCCGCGGACAGGGAATGAGCAATCAGCCCCAGCATTTT. It translates to CASSRGQGMSNQPQHF.

The gene calls are TRBV5-5 and TRBJ1-2; D is unresolved. From germline, CDR1 is SGHKS and CDR2 YYEKEE (reference sequence). Between the trimmed V and J ends, which lost 4 bases and 1 base, there was a span of 8 bases. This CDR3 region has 13 residues. CDR3: CASSGSHNYGYTF. CDR3 in DNA: TGTGCCAGCAGCGGCTCTCATAACTATGGCTACACCTTC.

The chain links TRBV5-8 to TRBJ1-5; TRBD1 aligns across 10 bases. Germline V lookup: CDR1 SGHTS, CDR2 YDEGEE. This CDR3 contains 16 residues. Trimming cost V 5 bases and J 0 bases; bases outside gene matches: 5. The CDR3 spells CASRKGTGASNQPQHF. The CDR3 DNA is TGTGCCAGCAGAAAAGGGACAGGGGCTAGCAATCAGCCCCAGCATTTT. The full variable domain, rest sourced from reference TRBV5-8 and TRBJ1-5, is EAGVTQSPTHLIKTRGQQATLRCSPISGHTSVYWYQQALGLGLQFLLWYDEGEERNRGNFPPRFSGRQFPNYSSELNVNALELEDSALYLCASRKGTGASNQPQHFGDGTRLSIL.

V usage is TRBV5-5 and J usage is TRBJ2-1; D might be TRBD1 or TRBD2, each matching 5 bases. This CDR3 region has 14 residues. V was pared by 5 bases and J by 9 bases, with 18 bases between. CDR1 is SGHKS and CDR2 is YYEKEE in the germline V gene (reference sequence). DNA of the CDR3: TGTGCCAGCAGTTTCGGGACCGCTTCAAGTGAGCAGTTCTTC. Protein sequence: CASSFGTASSEQFF.

The J gene is TRBJ2-2, the V gene TRBV5-6; TRBD1 matches 9 bases. This CDR3 spans 16 amino acids. CDR1 and CDR2 (germline): SGHDT, YYEEEE. V gave up 0 bases and J gave up 5 bases; unmatched junction bases: 5. The CDR3 nucleotides read TGTGCCAGCAGCTTGGGAGGACAGGGGAGGACCGGGGAGCTGTTTTTT. This encodes CASSLGGQGRTGELFF.

This sequence joins TRBV9 and TRBJ1-4, with 10 positions matching TRBD1. V gave up 4 bases and J gave up 13 bases; unmatched junction bases: 7. Germline CDR1 and CDR2: SGDLS and YYNGEE. The CDR3 is made up of 13 amino acids. The CDR3 here is CASSPGTGAPLFF. The CDR3 DNA is TGTGCCAGCAGCCCAGGGACAGGGGCCCCACTGTTTTTT.

The chain links TRBV5-1 to TRBJ2-2; 14 nucleotides line up with TRBD2. Germline lookup yields CDR1 SGHRS and CDR2 YFSETQ. The CDR3 consists of 17 residues. V shed 4 bases and J 6 bases; nucleotides not matched to a gene: 8. CDR3 DNA sequence: TGCGCCAGCAGCGGAGGGACTAGCGGGAGTACGGCCGGGGAGCTGTTTTTT. It is translated as CASSGGTSGSTAGELFF.

The J gene is TRBJ2-2, the V gene TRBV19, with no clear D. V dropped 6 bases and J dropped 10 bases, with 18 bases sitting between them. Germline CDR1 and CDR2: LNHDA and SQIVND (reference sequence). The CDR3 runs 14 residues. CDR3 in amino acids: CASRYGLRSVELFF. For the CDR3, the DNA is TGTGCCAGTAGATACGGCCTCCGATCGGTGGAGCTGTTTTTT.

The chain combines TRBV28 with TRBJ2-1; D unclear. Between the trimmed V and J ends, which lost 4 bases and 5 bases, there was a span of 6 bases. This CDR3 comprises 12 residues. The V gene's germline CDR1 is MDHEN and CDR2 SYDVKM. The chain's CDR3 is CASSWANNEQFF. CDR3 DNA sequence: TGTGCCAGCAGTTGGGCAAACAATGAGCAGTTCTTC. Based on the CDR3 plus reference TRBV28 and TRBJ2-1, the full variable domain is DVKVTQSSRYLVKRTGEKVFLECVQDMDHENMFWYRQDPGLGLRLIYFSYDVKMKEKGDIPEGYSVSREKKERFSLILESASTNQTSMYLCASSWANNEQFFGPGTRLTVL.